The present TCR beta chain was sequenced within a study of T cell responses to AZD1222 COVID-19 vaccine. Study-wide context: Second doses were pooled across both intervals (about 4 or about 12 weeks). Study observations and caveats: Spike-specific TCR breadth and depth rose after two AZD1222 doses. Vaccine-related CD4 TCRs covered spike, predominating at 160-218 and 743-854.

Clones were read by immunoSEQ multiplex PCR, and TCRdb kept only the in-frame ones, dropping some. The table includes around 140,000 clones, roughly 87% detected once. Concerning this clone: What it recognizes is unknown.

V lost 6 bases and J lost 6; bases outside the gene matches: 6. CDR3 length: 13 residues. Sequences were derived from peripheral blood, sampled on day 0 of AZD1222 vaccination. The chain carries TRBV12-3 or TRBV12-4 and TRBJ1-2, with TRBD1 matching 8 bases. This receptor was obtained from an adult in good health. CDR3 DNA sequence: TGTGCCAGCAGCCCCGGACAGGGAGATGGCTACACCTTC. Encoded protein: CASSPGQGDGYTF.